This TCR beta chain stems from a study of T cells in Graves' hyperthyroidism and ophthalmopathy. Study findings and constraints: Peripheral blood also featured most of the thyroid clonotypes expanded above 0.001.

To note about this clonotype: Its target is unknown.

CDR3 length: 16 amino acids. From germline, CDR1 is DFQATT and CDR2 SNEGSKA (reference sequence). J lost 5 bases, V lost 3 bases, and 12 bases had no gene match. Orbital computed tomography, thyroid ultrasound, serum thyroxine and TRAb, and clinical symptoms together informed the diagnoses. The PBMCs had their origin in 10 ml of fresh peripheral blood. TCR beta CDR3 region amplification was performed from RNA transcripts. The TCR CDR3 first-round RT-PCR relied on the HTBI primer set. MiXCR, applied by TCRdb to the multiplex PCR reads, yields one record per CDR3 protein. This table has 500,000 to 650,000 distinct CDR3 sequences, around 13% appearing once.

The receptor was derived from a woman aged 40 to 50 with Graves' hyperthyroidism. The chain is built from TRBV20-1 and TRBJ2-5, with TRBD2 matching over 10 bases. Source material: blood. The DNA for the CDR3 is TGCAGTGCTAGCGGTGGACTAGCGGCCGCGGCGGAGACCCAGTACTTC. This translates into CSASGGLAAAAETQYF.